Listed below are T cell receptor beta chains from one sample, sequenced in a study of tumor-infiltrating lymphocytes in primary liver carcinoma. A single record per CDR3 protein comes from TCRdb applying MiXCR to the multiplex PCR reads. The sample lists 330,000 or so distinct CDR3 sequences, about 65% occurring once. The source material was peripheral blood. Receptors were obtained from a man aged 40-49 years with primary liver carcinoma and hepatitis B virus infection. CDR3s include the opening cysteine and the closing phenylalanine or tryptophan. D genes are given only for firm matches. Expanded clones get a size class; other rows say once, few or many, or leave the size out.

>TRBJ2-1|NA|TRBD2|TRBV12-3/TRBV12-4
TGTGCCAGCAGTCTCCTCAGTCTCGCGGGAGGGGAGGGCAATGAGCAGTTCTTC
CASSLLSLAGGEGNEQFF
>TRBJ2-1|few|NA|TRBV14
TGTGCCAGCAGCCAATTTTTGGCAGGGAACGCAAATGAGCAGTTCTTC
CASSQFLAGNANEQFF
>TRBJ2-2|NA|TRBD2|TRBV6-5
TGTGCCAGCAGTTACCGGCGGACTAGCGAGAGAAGGGGCTGGGGCGGGGAGCTGTTTTTT
CASSYRRTSERRGWGGELFF
>TRBJ2-1|NA|TRBD2|TRBV5-1
TGCGCCAGCAGCCGTCTAGCGGGAAACAATGAGCAGTTCTTC
CASSRLAGNNEQFF
>TRBJ2-2|NA|NA|TRBV11-2
TGTGCCAGCAGCAGACTCGCGGGGCCTTCCACCGGGGAGCTGGTTTTT
CASSRLAGPSTGELVF
>TRBJ2-5|NA|NA|TRBV6-6
TGTGCCAGCAGTTCGTTGACTAACGGGGTCCAGGAGACCCAGTACTTC
CASSSLTNGVQETQYF
>TRBJ2-7|NA|NA|TRBV5-1
TGCGCCAGCAGCTTGGCCGAGACAGACTCCTACGAGCAGTACTTC
CASSLAETDSYEQYF
>TRBJ2-2|NA|NA|TRBV11-2
TGTGTCAGCAGCTTAGTTCCCTGGGAGTTGTTTTTT
CVSSLVPWELFF
>TRBJ2-2|few|NA|TRBV10-3
TGTGCCATAGACCTAGGGGCCGGGGAGCTGTTTTTT
CAIDLGAGELFF
>TRBJ2-7|NA|TRBD1|TRBV11-2
TGTGCCAGCAGCTCTCCCAGGACAGGGGGCTACGAGCAGTACTTC
CASSSPRTGGYEQYF
>TRBJ2-3|NA|TRBD1|TRBV12-3/TRBV12-4
TGTGCCAGCAGTTTAGCGAAGGGGGCAACAGATACGCAGTATTTT
CASSLAKGATDTQYF
>TRBJ2-5|medium-sized|NA|TRBV11-2
TGTGCCAGCAGCTTAGAATTGGGGGGCCAAGAGACCCAGTACTTC
CASSLELGGQETQYF
>TRBJ2-1|NA|TRBD2|TRBV11-3
TGTGCCAGCGGCCGGTCTAGCGGAGCAGACTACAAAGAGCAGTTCTTC
CASGRSSGADYKEQFF
>TRBJ1-1|NA|NA|TRBV20-1
TGCAGTGCTAGAGATCGCTGGGGTCCGAACACTGAAGCTTTCTTT
CSARDRWGPNTEAFF
>TRBJ2-1|once|TRBD1|TRBV11-3
TGTGCCAGCAGCATACCACAGGGGGCAATTAATGAGCAGTTCTTC
CASSIPQGAINEQFF
>TRBJ1-1|NA|NA|TRBV20-1
TGCAGTGCTAGAGTCAAAGGGAACACTGAAGCTTTCTTT
CSARVKGNTEAFF
>TRBJ1-1|once|NA|TRBV10-3
TGTGCCATCAGTGAAGGACGGGCTGAAGTTTTCTTT
CAISEGRAEVFF
>TRBJ1-2|NA|NA|TRBV6-2/TRBV6-3
TGTGCCAACAGTCTCCGGACGGGGTGCTACACCTTC
CANSLRTGCYTF
>TRBJ2-7|few|TRBD2|TRBV10-3
TGTGCCATCAGTGACCATACAAGCGGGATTCAGTACTTC
CAISDHTSGIQYF
>TRBJ2-1|NA|NA|TRBV11-2
TGTGCCAACAGCTCCCTCTATAAGAGTAGCGGATACAATGAACAGTTCTTC
CANSSLYKSSGYNEQFF
>TRBJ1-1|many|NA|TRBV10-3
TGTGCCATCAGTGACGGGCAGCCGAACACTGAAGCTTTCTTT
CAISDGQPNTEAFF
>TRBJ1-5|NA|NA|TRBV6-6
TGTACCAGCAGTTACCTCGGCGAGGGCAATCAGCCCCAGCATTTT
CTSSYLGEGNQPQHF
>TRBJ2-1|NA|NA|TRBV4-2
TGTGCCAGCAGCAAGGGACGGGGCCCCTACAATGAGCGGTTCTTC
CASSKGRGPYNERFF
>TRBJ2-7|NA|NA|TRBV11-2
TGTGCCAGCAGCTTAGTGAGACTAGTTCCCTACGAGCAGTACTTC
CASSLVRLVPYEQYF
>TRBJ2-7|once|NA|TRBV11-2
TGTGCCAGCAGCTTAGACAGCGGGCACTCATACAAGCAGTACTTC
CASSLDSGHSYKQYF
>TRBJ2-7|NA|TRBD2|TRBV29-1
TGCAGCGTGGAAGCGGGAGGGAGTTGCGATCAGTACTTC
CSVEAGGSCDQYF
>TRBJ2-3|NA|NA|TRBV11-2
TGTACCAGCAGCCCGGACCCTTTTGTCGGGACGCAGTATTTT
CTSSPDPFVGTQYF
>TRBJ2-1|NA|TRBD2|TRBV6-1
TGTGCCAGCAGTCCACGGACAGGGCCGGGACTAGCGGGGGGGAATGAGCAGTCCTTC
CASSPRTGPGLAGGNEQSF
>TRBJ1-1|once|TRBD1|TRBV29-1
TGCAGCGTTCCCCAACAGGGGGCCACTGAGGCTTTCTTT
CSVPQQGATEAFF
>TRBJ2-2|NA|NA|TRBV12-3/TRBV12-4
TGTGCCAGCTGTTTAAATCACAACACCGGGGAGCTGTTTTTT
CASCLNHNTGELFF
>TRBJ2-7|once|TRBD2|TRBV5-1
TGCGCCAGCAGCTCATCTGAGGGACTAGTGGGATCCTACGAGCAGTACTTC
CASSSSEGLVGSYEQYF
>TRBJ2-7|few|TRBD2|TRBV5-1
TGCGCCAGCAGCGCGGGACTAGCGGGACCCTACGAGCAGTACTTC
CASSAGLAGPYEQYF
>TRBJ1-4|NA|NA|TRBV11-1
TGTGTCAGTAGCTTAAGCCCCGCGGGGGTCGGTGAAAAACTGTTTTTT
CVSSLSPAGVGEKLFF
>TRBJ2-7|few|NA|TRBV7-9
TGTGCCAGCAGCTTAGGTTTGGGGGGCCAGTACTTC
CASSLGLGGQYF
>TRBJ2-7|many|TRBD2|TRBV4-3
TGCGCCAGCAGCCAAGATCCCGCTAGCGGGAGCTACGAGCAGTACTTC
CASSQDPASGSYEQYF
>TRBJ1-5|once|TRBD1|TRBV30
TGTGCCTGGAGCGGGACAGGACATTGGCCCCAGCATTTT
CAWSGTGHWPQHF
>TRBJ2-3|NA|TRBD2|TRBV5-4
TGTCCCAGCAGCTTGGCACTAGCGGGAGACACAGATACGCAGTATTTT
CPSSLALAGDTDTQYF
>TRBJ2-5|NA|TRBD1|TRBV11-2
TGTGCCAGCAGCAGGGGGCAGGGGTTCCAAGAGACCAAGTACTTC
CASSRGQGFQETKYF
>TRBJ2-5|many|TRBD1|TRBV11-2
TGTGCCAGCAGCAGCTACAGGACAGGGGGGGAGACCCAGTACTTC
CASSSYRTGGETQYF
>TRBJ2-1|NA|NA|TRBV4-1
TGCACCAGCAGCCAAGGTCCTAGCTCATACAATGAGCAGTTCTTC
CTSSQGPSSYNEQFF
>TRBJ2-1|few|TRBD2|TRBV5-1
TGCGCCAGCAGCTTGGAGACTAGCGGGAGGTTATACAATGAGCAGTTCTTC
CASSLETSGRLYNEQFF
>TRBJ2-1|NA|TRBD2|TRBV11-1
TGTGCCAGCAGTACCCTAGTGGGAGGGAACAATGAGCAGTTCTTC
CASSTLVGGNNEQFF
>TRBJ2-3|NA|NA|TRBV6-2/TRBV6-3
TGTGCCAGCAGTCACCCGTCGAGTCCAGATACGCAGTATTTT
CASSHPSSPDTQYF
>TRBJ2-7|NA|NA|TRBV14
TGTGCTAGCAGCCGAAACCGGGGCGGAGAGCAGTACTTC
CASSRNRGGEQYF
>TRBJ2-3|NA|TRBD1|TRBV5-6
TGTGCCAGCAGCCTGGGACAGAGCACAGAAACGCAGTATTTT
CASSLGQSTETQYF
>TRBJ1-1|few|NA|TRBV5-1
TGCGCCAGCAGCTTAAGGACCGATTCTGAAGCTTTCTTT
CASSLRTDSEAFF
>TRBJ2-1|many|NA|TRBV29-1
TGCAGCGTTGTGGCCTACAATGAGCAGTTCTTC
CSVVAYNEQFF
>TRBJ2-2|NA|TRBD1|TRBV11-1
TGTGCCGTTTCATCAGGGGGCACCTGGAAGCTGTTTTTT
CAVSSGGTWKLFF
>TRBJ2-1|NA|NA|TRBV11-3
TGTGCCAGCAGCCTCGCGGGGTCAGGCGAGCAGTTCTTC
CASSLAGSGEQFF
>TRBJ2-7|NA|TRBD2|TRBV13
TGTGCCAGCAGCTTTAGCGGGGTCCCCTACGAGCAGTACTTC
CASSFSGVPYEQYF
>TRBJ1-3|many|NA|TRBV6-6
TGTGCCAGCAGTCCGAGACAGGCCCCCTCTGGAAACACCATATATTTT
CASSPRQAPSGNTIYF
>TRBJ1-1|NA|TRBD1|TRBV6-6
TGTGCCAGAAGTTACAGGGGTGGGACTGAAGCTTTCTTT
CARSYRGGTEAFF
>TRBJ1-2|many|NA|TRBV4-1
TGCGCCAGCAGCCAAGTTTGGTCGGGCAGGGGAGGAGAATATGGCTACACCTTC
CASSQVWSGRGGEYGYTF
>TRBJ2-7|many|TRBD2|TRBV4-2
TGTGCCAGCAGCCAGGGTGGGCTAGCGGGACTTTCCGAGCAGTACTTC
CASSQGGLAGLSEQYF